The 20 T cell receptor beta chains below come from one sample, sequenced in a study of shared clonotypes between healthy human individuals. Naive CD8 cells lacked CD45RO, underwent positive selection for CCR7 and left out terminally differentiated effector memory CD45RA+ cells. TCRdb's table, derived via immunoSEQ multiplex PCR, lists solely in-frame clones and lacks some. Here the sample spans roughly 2,000,000 clones, about 95% being singletons. Sequenced: naive CD8+ T cells sorted from blood. The receptors originated from a man aged 18 to 30 in good health.

The gene calls are TRBV6-5 and TRBJ2-1; tentative D call: TRBD2 (5 bases). V lost 6 bases and J lost 14, with 17 bases in between. The germline CDR1 and CDR2 sequences are MNHEY and SVGAGI. The CDR3 loop spans 12 amino acids. CDR3 nucleotides: TGTGCCAGCAGACCCCCCTCGGGATTAGAGTTCTTC. Protein: CASRPPSGLEFF.

This clone was found once. The chain has TRBV9 and TRBJ2-7; D is unclear. Trimming pared 0 bases from V and 3 bases from J, leaving 10 bases between. This CDR3 spans 14 amino acids. CDR1 and CDR2 (germline): SGDLS, YYNGEE. The CDR3 sequence is CASSVDPSDYEQYF. The CDR3 region has the DNA TGTGCCAGCAGCGTAGACCCCTCAGACTACGAGCAGTACTTC.

V is TRBV6-1 and J is TRBJ2-7, with 7 positions matching TRBD2. V lost 5 bases, J lost 0 bases, and 4 bases stayed unmatched. This CDR3 region has 14 residues. Germline CDR1 is MNHNS and CDR2 is SASEGT. CDR3 protein: CASSPGTTSYEQYF. DNA for the CDR3: TGTGCCAGCAGTCCCGGGACTACCTCCTACGAGCAGTACTTC.

The chain uses TRBV30 and TRBJ2-1; D might be TRBD2 (6 bases). CDR1 is GTSNPN and CDR2 is SVGIG in the germline V gene (reference sequence). V lost 1 base and J 2 bases, leaving 15 bases between the germline ends. This CDR3 region has 16 residues. Here the CDR3 reads CAWSGESGRTYNEQFF. The CDR3 region has the DNA TGTGCCTGGAGTGGAGAAAGCGGGCGAACCTACAATGAGCAGTTCTTC.

This chain connects TRBV4-1 to TRBJ1-1; possible D gene TRBD1, 5 bases. CDR1 MGHRA and CDR2 YSYEKL come from the germline V gene. This CDR3 is 14 amino acids long. V was clipped by 1 base and J by 3 bases, with 9 bases between them. CDR3 loop: CASSQGLGDTEAFF. The CDR3 DNA reads as TGCGCCAGCAGCCAAGGGCTGGGGGACACTGAAGCTTTCTTT.

V and J are TRBV9 and TRBJ1-4; D is uncertain. CDR1 and CDR2 (germline): SGDLS, YYNGEE. There are 13 residues in the CDR3. Trimming shortened V by 0 bases and J by 8 bases, and 8 bases separated the two germline ends. Here the CDR3 reads CASSVGVEEKLFF. The CDR3 coding sequence is TGTGCCAGCAGCGTAGGGGTGGAGGAAAAACTGTTTTTT.

This clone was detected once. J is TRBJ2-7 and V is TRBV7-9; D gene ambiguous. This CDR3 comprises 14 residues. CDR1 SEHNR and CDR2 FQNEAQ come from the germline V gene (reference sequence). Trimming took 3 bases from V and 3 from J, leaving 12 bases between them. For the CDR3, the DNA is TGTGCCAGCAGCTTCGACACTATTGACTACGAGCAGTACTTC. Translation: CASSFDTIDYEQYF. Full variable domain (rest looked up from reference TRBV7-9 and TRBJ2-7): DTGVSQNPRHKITKRGQNVTFRCDPISEHNRLYWYRQTLGQGPEFLTYFQNEAQLEKSRLLSDRFSAERPKGSFSTLEIQRTEQGDSAMYLCASSFDTIDYEQYFGPGTRLTVT.

The chain combines TRBV6-1 with TRBJ1-1; D unresolved. The CDR3 is 11 amino acids. The germline CDR1 and CDR2 sequences are MNHNS and SASEGT. Trimming took 7 bases from V and 7 from J, leaving 10 bases between them. This chain's CDR3 is CASIGPSEAFF. CDR3 DNA sequence: TGTGCCAGCATAGGACCGAGTGAAGCTTTCTTT.

J is TRBJ2-2 and V is TRBV15; 12 bases map to TRBD2. CDR1 and CDR2 from the germline V gene are LNHNV and YYDKDF (reference sequence). Losses at the gene ends were 4 bases for V and 4 bases for J; bases not matched to a gene: 1. CDR3 length equals 15 residues. CDR3 coding DNA: TGTGCCACCAGCATACTAGCGGGAGGCACCGGGGAGCTGTTTTTT. This translates into CATSILAGGTGELFF.

The V call is TRBV18, the J call TRBJ2-1; D is uncertain. With 3 bases removed from V and 7 bases from J, the gap between germline ends came to 16 bases. Germline lookup yields CDR1 KGHSH and CDR2 LQKENI. The CDR3 is 15 amino acids. CDR3: CASSPARRIQNEQFF. In DNA, the CDR3 is TGTGCCAGCTCACCGGCTCGGCGGATTCAGAATGAGCAGTTCTTC.

V and J are TRBV21-1 and TRBJ2-3; the table's D call, TRBD1, was not checked against the DNA. TRBV21-1 counts as a pseudogene. CDR3 length equals 23 residues. CDR3 sequence (DNA): TGTGCCAGCAGCAAAGAATTGGAAAGTCGCAATAAAGGGGGTCCGGGACATGGAGATACGCAGTATTTT. Amino acids: CASSKELESRNKGGPGHGDTQYF.

The chain carries TRBV11-2 and TRBJ1-6, with no clear D. With 1 base removed from V and 9 bases from J, the gap between germline ends came to 16 bases. CDR3 length: 16 residues. The germline V gene encodes CDR1 SGHAT and CDR2 FQNNGV. The CDR3 here is CASSLGPASPISPLHF. In DNA form, the CDR3 reads TGTGCCAGCAGCTTAGGTCCAGCCTCACCCATTTCACCCCTCCACTTT.

As regards this clone: This sample also contains other DNA sequences that code for the same CDR3. This sequence joins TRBV5-1 and TRBJ2-7; no clear D gene. Germline V lookup: CDR1 SGHRS, CDR2 YFSETQ. V lost 0 bases and J lost 7, with 5 bases in between. This CDR3 region has 11 residues. The CDR3, as DNA: TGCGCCAGCAGCTTGGGGGGAGAGCAGTACTTC. This gives the protein CASSLGGEQYF. The full variable domain, in which reference TRBV5-1 and TRBJ2-7 provide the parts outside the CDR3, is KAGVTQTPRYLIKTRGQQVTLSCSPISGHRSVSWYQQTPGQGLQFLFEYFSETQRNKGNFPGRFSGRQFSNSRSEMNVSTLELGDSALYLCASSLGGEQYFGPGTRLTVT.

This clone was recorded once. The identical CDR3 is also encoded by other nucleotide sequences in the sample. This sequence joins TRBV11-2 and TRBJ2-5; a weak D match, TRBD1 (5 bases). CDR1 is SGHAT, CDR2 FQNNGV, per germline. Trimming shortened V by 1 base and J by 2 bases, and 8 bases separated the two germline ends. The CDR3 has 14 residues. The CDR3: CASSLVGVQETQYF. CDR3 bases: TGTGCCAGCAGCTTAGTAGGGGTTCAAGAGACCCAGTACTTC.

This sequence joins TRBV6-1 and TRBJ1-2; the D gene is possibly TRBD1 (5 bases). Per the germline V gene, CDR1 is MNHNS and CDR2 is SASEGT. V gave up 10 bases and J gave up 4 bases, with 16 bases separating them. The CDR3 spans 13 residues. CDR3 protein: CATNPGAGYGYTF. CDR3 DNA: TGTGCCACCAATCCCGGGGCCGGCTATGGCTACACCTTC.

This clone showed up just a few times. The chain is built from TRBV10-2 and TRBJ2-7; TRBD2 matches at 8 bases. Trimming removed 7 bases from V and 4 bases from J; junction bases left unmatched: 3. The CDR3 has 12 residues. CDR1 is WSHSY and CDR2 is SAAADI in the germline V gene. The CDR3 here is CASTASGYEQYF. The CDR3 DNA reads as TGCGCCAGCACAGCTAGCGGGTACGAGCAGTACTTC.

This clone was seen once. This chain connects TRBV4-3 to TRBJ2-3; either TRBD1 or TRBD2 may fit D (6 bases each). This CDR3 region has 17 residues. V was cut by 0 bases and J by 1 base, with 14 bases left in between. The germline V gene encodes CDR1 LGHNA and CDR2 YSLEER. CDR3 region: CASSQDYIGGGTDTQYF. In DNA form, the CDR3 reads TGCGCCAGCAGCCAAGATTATATCGGGGGCGGCACAGATACGCAGTATTTT.

The CDR3 reads CASLGTSGSFYEQYF. The CDR3 nucleotides are TGTGCCAGCCTCGGAACTAGCGGATCGTTCTACGAGCAGTACTTC. V gene TRBV6-1 combines with J gene TRBJ2-7; 8 nucleotides agree with TRBD2. This CDR3 is 15 amino acids long. V lost 8 bases and J lost 3; bases outside the gene matches: 12. CDR1 and CDR2 from the germline V gene are MNHNS and SASEGT.

This chain uses TRBV6-5 with TRBJ2-1; weak D call: TRBD2 (6 bases). In germline, CDR1 is MNHEY, CDR2 SVGAGI. The CDR3 sequence is 15 residues long. V shed 8 bases and J shed 2 bases, with 16 bases lying between them. The CDR3 DNA reads TGTGCCAGCGCTGAGTGGCGGGGCACCTACAATGAGCAGTTCTTC. Translation gives CASAEWRGTYNEQFF.

On this clone: This sample includes further DNA sequences coding for the same CDR3. The chain links TRBV9 to TRBJ1-4; D call uncertain. Germline lookup yields CDR1 SGDLS and CDR2 YYNGEE. V gave up 1 base and J gave up 0 bases, with 7 bases separating them. There are 15 residues in the CDR3. Written as DNA, the CDR3 is TGTGCCAGCAGCGTATCAGGTGCAACTAATGAAAAACTGTTTTTT. Protein: CASSVSGATNEKLFF.